Presented here are 15 T cell receptor beta chains from one specimen sequenced in a study of T cells in Graves' hyperthyroidism and ophthalmopathy. Amplification of TCR beta CDR3 regions was performed using RNA transcripts as template. A set of HTBI primers served as the primers for a first-round RT-PCR of the TCR CDR3. Each CDR3 protein is one row after TCRdb ran MiXCR on the multiplex PCR reads. Of about 620,000 distinct CDR3 sequences in the sample, about 16% are singletons; the top ten hold 3.5% to 4%. Input material: blood. Receptors originate from a woman in her twenties or thirties with Graves' hyperthyroidism.

This chain connects TRBV7-9 to TRBJ2-3; 7 nucleotides align to TRBD2. Germline CDR1 and CDR2: SEHNR and FQNEAQ (reference sequence). There are 13 residues in the CDR3. Unmatched junction bases numbered 7, after V lost 7 bases and J lost 6 bases. In DNA, the CDR3 is TGTGCCAGCACCAACCTGGGGGGGGATACGCAGTATTTT. The encoded protein is CASTNLGGDTQYF.

This clonotype was detected a few times. The V call is TRBV2, the J call TRBJ1-5; D is perhaps TRBD1 (5 bases). The V end was cut by 6 bases, the J end by 4 bases, with 16 bases between. There are 15 residues in the CDR3. In germline, CDR1 is SNHLY, CDR2 FYNNEI. The CDR3: CASSLNPRVNQPQHF. DNA for the CDR3: TGTGCCAGCAGCCTCAACCCCAGGGTAAATCAGCCCCAGCATTTT.

In its sample, this clonotype was seen many times. The rearrangement links TRBV18 to TRBJ1-2; TRBD1 matches 7 bases. Germline trimming cut 3 bases from V and 6 bases from J; bases unmatched to any gene: 7. The CDR3 is 14 amino acids. Germline lookup yields CDR1 KGHSH and CDR2 LQKENI. CDR3 sequence reads: CASSPDREGNGYTF. CDR3 sequence (DNA): TGTGCCAGCTCACCCGACAGGGAGGGTAATGGCTACACCTTC.

There are many counts of this clonotype. V is TRBV7-8 and J is TRBJ2-7, with no clear D. V was cut by 5 bases and J by 1 base, with 18 bases left in between. The CDR3 sequence is 16 residues long. Germline values: CDR1 SGHVS, CDR2 FQNEAQ. The CDR3 bases are TGTGCCAGCAGCCTGACTTGGTGGACCGGGTCCTACGAGCAGTACTTC. Translating it yields CASSLTWWTGSYEQYF.

Remarks on this clonotype: Since a much larger clone is just one base distant, this may be a read error. The CDR3 does not end in the conserved phenylalanine or tryptophan, so this is likely a read error. The gene calls are TRBV2 and TRBJ2-3, with TRBD1 identical over 9 bases. The trim removed 6 bases at V and 4 bases at J, leaving 8 bases unmatched. Germline values: CDR1 SNHLY, CDR2 FYNNEI. This CDR3 comprises 15 residues. CDR3 sequence reads: CASSLDRGEADTQYL. The CDR3 DNA reads TGTGCCAGCAGCTTAGACAGGGGGGAGGCAGATACGCAGTATCTT.

This rearrangement joins TRBV19 to TRBJ2-1; D not certain. This CDR3 has 13 amino acids. Germline CDR1 LNHDA, CDR2 SQIVND (reference sequence). Trimming stripped 3 bases from V and 3 bases from J, with 6 bases between. Written as DNA, the CDR3 is TGTGCCAGTAGTATCCGGCACTACAATGAGCAGTTCTTC. Amino acid sequence: CASSIRHYNEQFF.

A word on this clonotype: At one end, the junction sequence differs from germline, possibly due to a read error. CDR3 amino acids: CTSQGATEAFF. The CDR3 DNA sequence: TGTACCAGCCAGGGGGCCACTGAAGCTTTCTTT. The V call is TRBV5-8, the J call TRBJ1-1, with TRBD1 matching over 8 bases. The CDR3 is 11 amino acids. CDR1 is SGHTS and CDR2 is YDEGEE in the germline V gene.

Ten or more counts support this clonotype. This chain connects TRBV6-1 to TRBJ2-3; D call uncertain. V lost 6 bases and J 7 bases, leaving 11 bases between the germline ends. CDR1 and CDR2 (germline): MNHNS, SASEGT. CDR3 length: 12 residues. CDR3 coding DNA: TGTGCCAGCAGCCCCCGTCTGAATACGCAGTATTTT. It is translated as CASSPRLNTQYF.

This clonotype was counted only a few times. The chain combines TRBV3-1 with TRBJ1-3; no reliable D call. V was cut by 4 bases and J by 4 bases, with 14 bases left in between. This CDR3 is built from 15 residues. Germline V CDR1 and CDR2: LGHDT, YNNKEL (reference sequence). Here the CDR3 DNA reads TGTGCCAGCAGCCTACAGAGGACTCTGGGAAACACCATATATTTT. Its protein product is CASSLQRTLGNTIYF.

A remark on this clonotype: A much larger clone lies one base from this, so it may be a read error. The chain links TRBV12-3 or TRBV12-4 to TRBJ2-1; 7 nucleotides line up with TRBD2. The J call may be in error: the DNA end matches TRBJ2-7 better. The CDR3 is made up of 15 amino acids. DNA for the CDR3: TGTGCCAGCACAGGGACTACTGCCGCCTACAATGAGCAGTACTTC. It is translated as CASTGTTAAYNEQYF.

Turning to this clonotype: A much more abundant neighbour one base away suggests this may be a read error. The CDR3: CASRHGQVLNTEALF. CDR3 nucleotide sequence: TGTGCCAGCAGGCACGGACAGGTGTTGAACACTGAAGCTCTCTTT. The V gene is TRBV28, the J gene TRBJ1-1, with 7 bases that match TRBD1. Germline V gene lookup returns CDR1 MDHEN and CDR2 SYDVKM. CDR3 length: 15 residues.

This clonotype was seen ten or more times. The gene calls are TRBV12-3 or TRBV12-4 and TRBJ2-7, with a tentative D call TRBD1 (9 bases). The CDR3 covers 15 residues. V was shortened by 6 bases and J by 3 bases, with 18 bases between the two germline ends. For the CDR3, the DNA is TGTGCCAGCAGCCCCGCGGGGGGACAGGGCTACGAGCAGTACTTC. Protein: CASSPAGGQGYEQYF.

This clonotype was recorded many times. The V and J genes are TRBV24-1 and TRBJ2-7, with 8 positions matching TRBD1. Looked up from germline, CDR1 is KGHDR and CDR2 is SFDVKD. The CDR3 runs 15 residues. V was pared by 4 bases and J by 2 bases, with 6 bases of the junction left unmatched. The CDR3 loop reads CATSDPTGEPYEQYF. The CDR3 coding sequence is TGTGCCACCAGTGACCCGACAGGGGAACCCTACGAGCAGTACTTC.

This clonotype appeared many times. The chain links TRBV11-2 to TRBJ1-2; D is uncertain. Germline V lookup: CDR1 SGHAT, CDR2 FQNNGV. The CDR3 length is 14 residues. V was clipped by 1 base and J by 7 bases, with 13 bases between them. DNA for the CDR3: TGTGCCAGCAGCTTAGCTGGTACTGCTTTTGGCTACACCTTC. The encoded protein is CASSLAGTAFGYTF.

This clonotype was seen repeatedly, ten times or more. V and J are TRBV20-1 and TRBJ2-7; no definite D call. The V and J ends lost 6 bases and 4 bases respectively, with 7 bases between them. The CDR3 is made up of 10 amino acids. Germline V gives CDR1 DFQATT, CDR2 SNEGSKA (reference sequence). CDR3 nucleotides: TGCAGTGCGGCAGGTTACGAGCAGTACTTC. Encoded protein: CSAAGYEQYF.